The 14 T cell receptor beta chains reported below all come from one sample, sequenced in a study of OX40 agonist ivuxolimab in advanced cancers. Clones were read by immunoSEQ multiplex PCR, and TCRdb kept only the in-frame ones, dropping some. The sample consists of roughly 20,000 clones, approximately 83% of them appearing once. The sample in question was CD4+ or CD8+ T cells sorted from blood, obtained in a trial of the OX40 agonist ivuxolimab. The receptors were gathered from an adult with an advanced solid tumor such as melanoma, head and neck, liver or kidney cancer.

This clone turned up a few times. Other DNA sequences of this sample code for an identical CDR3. The CDR3 DNA follows: TGTGCCAGTAGTCCGCAGGGAAACAATCAGCCCCAGCATTTT. This codes for CASSPQGNNQPQHF. This chain joins TRBV19 and TRBJ1-5; D perhaps matches TRBD1 (5 bases). The CDR3 runs 14 residues. Germline V gives CDR1 LNHDA, CDR2 SQIVND (reference sequence). V lost 5 bases, J lost 3 bases, and 11 bases lay in between.

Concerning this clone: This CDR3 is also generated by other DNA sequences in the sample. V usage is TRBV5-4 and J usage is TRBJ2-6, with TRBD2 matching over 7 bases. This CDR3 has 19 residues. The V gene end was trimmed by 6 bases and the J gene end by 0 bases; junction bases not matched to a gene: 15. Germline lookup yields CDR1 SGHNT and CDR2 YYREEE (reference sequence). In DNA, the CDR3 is TGTGCCAGCACCCCGAAGGTGGGCGGGAGTAGCTCTGGGGCCAACGTCCTGACTTTC. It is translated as CASTPKVGGSSSGANVLTF.

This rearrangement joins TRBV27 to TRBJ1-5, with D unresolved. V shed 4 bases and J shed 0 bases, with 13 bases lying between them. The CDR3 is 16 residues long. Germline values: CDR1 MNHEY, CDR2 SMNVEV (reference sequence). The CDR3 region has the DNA TGTGCCAGCAGTTCTTTAGGGTTCTATAGCAATCAGCCCCAGCATTTT. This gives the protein CASSSLGFYSNQPQHF.

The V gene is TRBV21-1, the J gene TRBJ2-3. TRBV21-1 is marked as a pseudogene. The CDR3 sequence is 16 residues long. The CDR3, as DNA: TGTGCCAGCAGCAAAGCTAGGGCCTCCCACACAGATACGCAGTATTTT. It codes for CASSKARASHTDTQYF.

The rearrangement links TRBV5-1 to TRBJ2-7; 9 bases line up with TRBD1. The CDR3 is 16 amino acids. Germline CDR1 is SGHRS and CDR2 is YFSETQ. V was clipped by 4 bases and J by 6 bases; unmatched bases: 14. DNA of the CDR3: TGCGCCAGCAGCCCCCTCAACAGGGGGCGGCTCAGCGAGCAGTACTTC. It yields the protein CASSPLNRGRLSEQYF.

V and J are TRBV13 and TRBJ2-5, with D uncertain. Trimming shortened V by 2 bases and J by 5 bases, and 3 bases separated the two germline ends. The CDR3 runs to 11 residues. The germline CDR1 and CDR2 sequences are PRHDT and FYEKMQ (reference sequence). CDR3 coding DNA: TGTGCCAGCAGCTTAAGGGAGACCCAGTACTTC. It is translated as CASSLRETQYF.

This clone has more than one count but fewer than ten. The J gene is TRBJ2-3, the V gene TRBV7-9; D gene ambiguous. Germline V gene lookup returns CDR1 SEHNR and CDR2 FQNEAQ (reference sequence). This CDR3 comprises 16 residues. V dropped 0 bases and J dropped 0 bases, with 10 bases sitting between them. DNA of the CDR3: TGTGCCAGCAGCTTAGCGGGTCAGCCTAGCACAGATACGCAGTATTTT. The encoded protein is CASSLAGQPSTDTQYF.

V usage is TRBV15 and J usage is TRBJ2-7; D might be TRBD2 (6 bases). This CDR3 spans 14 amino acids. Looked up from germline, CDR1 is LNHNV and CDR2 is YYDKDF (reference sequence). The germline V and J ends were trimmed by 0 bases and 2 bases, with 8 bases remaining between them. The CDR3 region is CATSRDSGPYEQYF. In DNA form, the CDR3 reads TGTGCCACCAGCAGAGACAGCGGGCCCTACGAGCAGTACTTC.

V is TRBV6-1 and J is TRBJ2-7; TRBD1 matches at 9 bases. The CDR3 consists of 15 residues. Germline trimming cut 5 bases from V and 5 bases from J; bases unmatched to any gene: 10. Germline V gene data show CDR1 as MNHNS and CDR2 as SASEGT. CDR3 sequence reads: CASSNGGTGKDEQYF. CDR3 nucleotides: TGTGCCAGCAGTAACGGAGGGACAGGGAAGGACGAGCAGTACTTC.

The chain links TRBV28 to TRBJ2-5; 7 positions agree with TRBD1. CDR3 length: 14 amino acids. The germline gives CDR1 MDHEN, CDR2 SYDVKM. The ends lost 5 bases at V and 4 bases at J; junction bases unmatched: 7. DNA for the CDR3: TGTGCCAGCAGTCCGACAGGGTCCGGAGAGACCCAGTACTTC. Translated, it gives CASSPTGSGETQYF.

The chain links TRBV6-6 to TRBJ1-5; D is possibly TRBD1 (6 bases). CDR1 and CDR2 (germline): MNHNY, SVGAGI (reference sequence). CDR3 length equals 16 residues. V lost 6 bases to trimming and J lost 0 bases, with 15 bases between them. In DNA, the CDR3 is TGTGCCAGCAGGGAGACGACAGGCTATAGCAATCAGCCCCAGCATTTT. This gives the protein CASRETTGYSNQPQHF.

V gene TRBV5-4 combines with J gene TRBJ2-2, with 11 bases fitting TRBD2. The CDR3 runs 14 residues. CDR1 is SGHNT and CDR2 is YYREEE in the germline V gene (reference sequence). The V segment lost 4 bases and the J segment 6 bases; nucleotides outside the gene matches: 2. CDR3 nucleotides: TGTGCCAGCAGCCTAGCGGGAGGACCCGGGGAGCTGTTTTTT. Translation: CASSLAGGPGELFF.

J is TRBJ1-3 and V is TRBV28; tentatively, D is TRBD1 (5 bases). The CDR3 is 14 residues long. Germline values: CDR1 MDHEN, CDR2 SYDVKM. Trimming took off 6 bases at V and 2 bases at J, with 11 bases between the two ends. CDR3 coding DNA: TGTGCCAGCAGGACCGCAGGGACTGGAAACACCATATATTTT. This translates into CASRTAGTGNTIYF.

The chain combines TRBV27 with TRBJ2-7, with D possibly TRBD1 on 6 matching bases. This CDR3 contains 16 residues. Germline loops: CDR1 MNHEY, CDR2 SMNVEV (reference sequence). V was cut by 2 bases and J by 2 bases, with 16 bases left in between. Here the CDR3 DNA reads TGTGCCAGCAGTTTACGAAGCCCCCCAGGGGCCTACGAGCAGTACTTC. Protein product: CASSLRSPPGAYEQYF.